This T cell receptor (beta chain) derives from a study of radiation and T cells in renal cell carcinoma. With regard to this clone: Its target is not known.

Trimming removed 0 bases from V and 1 base from J, with 9 bases in between. Germline V gives CDR1 SGHAT, CDR2 FQDESV (reference sequence). This CDR3 has 16 residues. Sequenced by immunoSEQ multiplex PCR; TCRdb stores in-frame clones only, minus some. The data contain tens of thousands of clones, 85% of them seen just once; the ten biggest clones take up around 9.4%. Time point noted: blood 4 weeks post-SBRT, at nephrectomy. Treatment defined: 15 Gy SBRT to primary tumor, nephrectomy 4 weeks later. Nephrectomy followed 15 Gy stereotactic body radiation by 4 weeks. Blood was sampled at baseline, 2 weeks and 4 weeks after SBRT. Study results and caveats: In blood, top tumor clones expanded by 2 weeks, shrinking by 4. No pretreatment tumor biopsies were available for baseline clonotypes.

The genes are TRBV11-1 and TRBJ2-2; unclear D gene. This receptor was obtained from a man in his fifties or sixties with renal cell carcinoma. Sequenced material: blood, taken from a patient whose treatment included radiotherapy and nephrectomy. This CDR3 reads CASSLASLGNTGELFF. In DNA, the CDR3 is TGTGCCAGCAGCTTAGCCAGTTTAGGGAACACCGGGGAGCTGTTTTTT.